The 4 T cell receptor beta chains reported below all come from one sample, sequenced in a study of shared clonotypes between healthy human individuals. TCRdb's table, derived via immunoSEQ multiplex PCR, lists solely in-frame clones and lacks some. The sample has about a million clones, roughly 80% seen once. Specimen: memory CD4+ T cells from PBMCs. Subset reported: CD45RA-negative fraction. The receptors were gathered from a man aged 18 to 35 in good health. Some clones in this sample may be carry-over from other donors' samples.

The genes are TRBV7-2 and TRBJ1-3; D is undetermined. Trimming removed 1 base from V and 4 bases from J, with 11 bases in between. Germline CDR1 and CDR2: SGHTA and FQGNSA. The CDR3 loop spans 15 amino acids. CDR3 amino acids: CASSLDLTAGNTIYF. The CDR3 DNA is TGTGCCAGCAGCTTAGATCTTACGGCCGGAAACACCATATATTTT.

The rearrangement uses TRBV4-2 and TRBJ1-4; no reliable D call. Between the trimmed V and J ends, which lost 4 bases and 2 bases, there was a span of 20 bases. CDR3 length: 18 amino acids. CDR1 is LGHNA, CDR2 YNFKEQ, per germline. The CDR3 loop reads CASSRTGRTVETNEKLFF. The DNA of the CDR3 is TGTGCCAGCAGCCGAACTGGACGGACCGTCGAGACTAATGAAAAACTGTTTTTT.

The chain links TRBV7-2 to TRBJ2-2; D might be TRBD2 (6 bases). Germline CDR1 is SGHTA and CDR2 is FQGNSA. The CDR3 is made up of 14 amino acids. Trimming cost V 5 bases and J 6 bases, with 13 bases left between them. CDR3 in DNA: TGTGCCAGCAGCGAGCGAACGGGGGCCGGGGAGCTGTTTTTT. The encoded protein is CASSERTGAGELFF.

Here the CDR3 DNA reads TGTGCCAGCACCTCGGACCTTTTTGGCTACACCTTC. It encodes CASTSDLFGYTF. This rearrangement joins TRBV6-1 to TRBJ1-2; D is ambiguous. V gave up 7 bases and J gave up 7 bases, with 13 bases separating them. The CDR3 is 12 residues long. CDR1 MNHNS and CDR2 SASEGT come from the germline V gene.